This T cell receptor (beta chain) came from a study of blood T cell repertoires in COVID-19. About the study: Nucleic acid was either cDNA or gDNA, and it came from T cells, B-cell-depleted T cells, or PBMCs.

This CDR3 comprises 16 residues. Germline CDR1 LGHNA, CDR2 YNFKEQ. V was shortened by 1 base and J by 5 bases, with 17 bases between the two germline ends. Profiled with immunoSEQ multiplex PCR; TCRdb holds only in-frame clones, not every one. The sample holds approximately 80,000 clones, about 88% seen once. This clone was recorded once. This clonotype was sampled from a human donor in a cohort sampled during active COVID-19. V is TRBV4-2 and J is TRBJ1-1, with D tentatively TRBD1 (5 bases). The sequencing input was peripheral blood. This CDR3 reads CASSQGAREVGTEAFF. CDR3 coding DNA: TGTGCCAGCAGCCAAGGTGCCAGGGAAGTAGGGACTGAAGCTTTCTTT.